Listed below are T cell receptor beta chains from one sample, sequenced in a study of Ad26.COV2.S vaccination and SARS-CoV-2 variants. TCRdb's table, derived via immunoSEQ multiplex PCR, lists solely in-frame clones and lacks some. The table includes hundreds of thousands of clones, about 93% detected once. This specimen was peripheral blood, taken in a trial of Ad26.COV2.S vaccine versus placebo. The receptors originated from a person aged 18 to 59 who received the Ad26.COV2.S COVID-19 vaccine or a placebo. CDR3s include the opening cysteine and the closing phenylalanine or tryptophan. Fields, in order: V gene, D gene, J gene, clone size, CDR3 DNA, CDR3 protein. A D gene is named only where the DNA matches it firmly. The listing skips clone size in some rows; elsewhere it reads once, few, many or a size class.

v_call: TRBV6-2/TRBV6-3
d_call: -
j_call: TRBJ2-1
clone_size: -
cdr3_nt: TGTGCCAGCAGTTACGAAGGGACCTCCTACAATGAGCAGTTCTTC
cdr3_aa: CASSYEGTSYNEQFF

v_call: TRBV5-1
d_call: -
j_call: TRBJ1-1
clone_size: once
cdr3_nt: TGCGCCAGCAGTGGAGTCACTGGGAACACTGAAGCTTTCTTT
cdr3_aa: CASSGVTGNTEAFF

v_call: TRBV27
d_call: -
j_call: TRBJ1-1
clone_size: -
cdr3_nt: TGTGCCAGCAGTTTATCTTATCCCGGGGGCGGAATGAACACTGAAGCTTTCTTT
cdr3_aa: CASSLSYPGGGMNTEAFF

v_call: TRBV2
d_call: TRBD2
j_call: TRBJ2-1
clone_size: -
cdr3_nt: TGTGCCAGCAGCAACTCAGCGGGAGGGCCGGTCAATGAGCAGTTCTTC
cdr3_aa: CASSNSAGGPVNEQFF

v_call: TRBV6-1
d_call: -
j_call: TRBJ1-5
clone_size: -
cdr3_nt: TGTGCCAGCAGTGAAGCGTATAGCAATCAGCCCCAGCATTTT
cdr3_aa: CASSEAYSNQPQHF

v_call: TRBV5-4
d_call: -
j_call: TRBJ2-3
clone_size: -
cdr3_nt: TGTGCCAGCAGCTTGGATTGGAGAGATACGCAGTATTTT
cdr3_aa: CASSLDWRDTQYF

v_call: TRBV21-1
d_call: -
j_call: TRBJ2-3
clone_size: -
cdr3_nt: TGTGCCAGCAGCAAAGCGGACAGGGTTTCGGGCACAGATACGCAGTATTTT
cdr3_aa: CASSKADRVSGTDTQYF

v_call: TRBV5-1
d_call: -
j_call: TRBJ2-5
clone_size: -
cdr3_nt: TGCGCCAGCAGCTCAACACAAGAGACCCAGTACTTC
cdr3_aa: CASSSTQETQYF

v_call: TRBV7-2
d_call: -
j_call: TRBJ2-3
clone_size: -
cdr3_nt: TGTGCCAGCAGCTTAGGAGTAGGGCGGGGAGATACGCAGTATTTT
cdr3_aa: CASSLGVGRGDTQYF

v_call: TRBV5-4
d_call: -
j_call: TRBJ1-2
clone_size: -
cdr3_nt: TGTGCCAGCAGTATAGACGGAACCACCATTTATGGCTACACCTTC
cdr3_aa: CASSIDGTTIYGYTF

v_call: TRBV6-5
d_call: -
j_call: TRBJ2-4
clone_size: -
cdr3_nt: TGTGCCAGCAGTTACACGAGGCAGCCAAACATTCAGTACTTC
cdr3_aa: CASSYTRQPNIQYF

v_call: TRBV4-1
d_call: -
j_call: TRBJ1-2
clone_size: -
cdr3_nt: TGCGCCAGCAGCCAAGTAAAGGGAGACGGCTACACCTTC
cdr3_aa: CASSQVKGDGYTF

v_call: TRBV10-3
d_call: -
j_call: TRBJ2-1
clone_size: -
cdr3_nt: TGTGCCATCAGTGAACTAGCTCATGAGCAGTTCTTC
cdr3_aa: CAISELAHEQFF

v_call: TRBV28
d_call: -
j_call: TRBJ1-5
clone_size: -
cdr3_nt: TGTGCCAGCAGTCCTGGGTTGAGCAATCAGCCCCAGCATTTT
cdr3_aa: CASSPGLSNQPQHF

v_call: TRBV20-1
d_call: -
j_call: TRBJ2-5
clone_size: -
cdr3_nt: TGCAGTGCTAGTCCGCTGAAAGGCGGCAGAGAGACCCAGTACTTC
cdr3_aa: CSASPLKGGRETQYF

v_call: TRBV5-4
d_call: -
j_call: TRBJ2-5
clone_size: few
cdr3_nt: TGTGCCAGCAGCTTAGACCAAGAGACCCAGTACTTC
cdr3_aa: CASSLDQETQYF

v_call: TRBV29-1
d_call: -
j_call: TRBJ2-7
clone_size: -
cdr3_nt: TGCAGCGTCGCAATCAACGACCGATTGGGGCAGTACTTC
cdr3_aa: CSVAINDRLGQYF

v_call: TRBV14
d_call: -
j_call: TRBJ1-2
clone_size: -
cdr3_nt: TGTGCCAGCAGCCAAGTTCGTTTGGGGAGCGACTATGGCTACACCTTC
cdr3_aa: CASSQVRLGSDYGYTF

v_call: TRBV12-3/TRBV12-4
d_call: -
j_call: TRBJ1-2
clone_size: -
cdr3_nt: TGTGCCAGCAGTTTAAGGGTGGCTGGCTACACCTTC
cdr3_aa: CASSLRVAGYTF

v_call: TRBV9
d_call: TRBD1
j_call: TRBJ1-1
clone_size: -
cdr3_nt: TGTGCCAGCAGCCACGGGAACCGGGACAGGAACACTGAAGCTTTCTTT
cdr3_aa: CASSHGNRDRNTEAFF

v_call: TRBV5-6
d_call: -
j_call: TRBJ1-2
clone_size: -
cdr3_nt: TGTGCCAGCAGCTTGGTCAGCTATGGCTACACCTTC
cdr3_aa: CASSLVSYGYTF

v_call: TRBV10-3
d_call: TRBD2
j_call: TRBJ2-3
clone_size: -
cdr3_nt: TGTGCCATCAGTGAGTCGAAGCGGGAGGGCCCGGATACGCAGTATTTT
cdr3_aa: CAISESKREGPDTQYF

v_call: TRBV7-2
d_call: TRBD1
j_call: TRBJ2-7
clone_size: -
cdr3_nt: TGTGCCAGCAGCTTGGCAGGGGGCATCTACGAGCAGTACTTC
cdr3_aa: CASSLAGGIYEQYF

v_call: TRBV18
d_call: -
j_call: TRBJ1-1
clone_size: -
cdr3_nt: TGTGCCAGCTCACCAAAGAAGGGTACTGAAGCTTTCTTT
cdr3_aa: CASSPKKGTEAFF

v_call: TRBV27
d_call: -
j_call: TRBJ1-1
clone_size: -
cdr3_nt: TGTGCCAGCAGTTTATCTTGGGGGGCTGGGACTGAAGCTTTCTTT
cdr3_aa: CASSLSWGAGTEAFF

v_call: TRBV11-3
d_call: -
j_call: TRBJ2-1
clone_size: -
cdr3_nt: TGTGCCAGCAGCCCACAGGGAAACAATGAGCAGTTCTTC
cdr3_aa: CASSPQGNNEQFF

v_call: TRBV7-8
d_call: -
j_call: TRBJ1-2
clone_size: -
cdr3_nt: TGTGCCAGCAGCTTCCGGGACGCTTCTAACTATGGCTACACCTTC
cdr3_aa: CASSFRDASNYGYTF

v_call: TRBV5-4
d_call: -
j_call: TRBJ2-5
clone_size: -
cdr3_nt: TGTGCCAGCAGCTTACAGGGGAGGTCCCAAGAGACCCAGTACTTC
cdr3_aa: CASSLQGRSQETQYF

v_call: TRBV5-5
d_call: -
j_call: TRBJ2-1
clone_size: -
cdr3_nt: TGTGCCAGCAACCCTCTCCGGGACTCCCTTTACAATGAGCAGTTCTTC
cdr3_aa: CASNPLRDSLYNEQFF

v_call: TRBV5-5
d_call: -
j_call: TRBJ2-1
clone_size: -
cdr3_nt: TGTGCCAGCAGCCTGGAGGACCGACGAAATGAGCAGTTCTTC
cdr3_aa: CASSLEDRRNEQFF

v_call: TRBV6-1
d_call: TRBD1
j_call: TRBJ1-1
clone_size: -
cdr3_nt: TGTGCCAGCAGTGAAAGGGCAGGGGGCAGGGACACTGAAGCTTTCTTT
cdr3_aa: CASSERAGGRDTEAFF

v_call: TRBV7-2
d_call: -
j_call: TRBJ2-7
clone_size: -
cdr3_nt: TGTGCCAGCAGCTCGGAGGGACTTCCCTCCTACGAGCAGTACTTC
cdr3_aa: CASSSEGLPSYEQYF

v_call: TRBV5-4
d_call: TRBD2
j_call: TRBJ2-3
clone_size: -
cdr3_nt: TGTGCCAGCAGCCCTCGGGGGGAGGGATGGGGAACGCAGTATTTT
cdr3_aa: CASSPRGEGWGTQYF

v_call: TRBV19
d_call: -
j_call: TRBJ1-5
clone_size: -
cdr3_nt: TGTGCCAGTAGTATAGGGCGGCTACGGGATAACCTCTATAGCAATCAGCCCCAGCATTTT
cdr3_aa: CASSIGRLRDNLYSNQPQHF

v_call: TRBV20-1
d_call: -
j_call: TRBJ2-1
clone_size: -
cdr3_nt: TGCAGTGCTAGTATCCCGATCAATGAGCAGTTCTTC
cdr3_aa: CSASIPINEQFF

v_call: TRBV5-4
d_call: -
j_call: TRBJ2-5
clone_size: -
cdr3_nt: TGTGCCAGCAGCTTGGCCGGATTAGAGACCCAGTACTTC
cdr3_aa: CASSLAGLETQYF

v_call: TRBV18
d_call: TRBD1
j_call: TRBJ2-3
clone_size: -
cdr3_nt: TGTGCCAGCTCCGGCACCGGAGGACAGGGGAGCACAGATACGCAGTATTTT
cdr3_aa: CASSGTGGQGSTDTQYF

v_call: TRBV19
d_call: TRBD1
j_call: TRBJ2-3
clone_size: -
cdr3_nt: TGTGCCAGTGGACTCCAGGGGGTAGATACGCAGTATTTT
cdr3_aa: CASGLQGVDTQYF

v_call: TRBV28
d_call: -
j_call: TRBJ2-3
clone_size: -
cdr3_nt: TGTGCCAGCAGTGCTACAGGGAGGAGGGATACGCAGTATTTT
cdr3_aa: CASSATGRRDTQYF

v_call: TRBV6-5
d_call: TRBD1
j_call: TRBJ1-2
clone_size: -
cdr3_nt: TGTGCCAGCAGAAAGACAGGGGGCAACTATGGCTACACCTTC
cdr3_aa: CASRKTGGNYGYTF

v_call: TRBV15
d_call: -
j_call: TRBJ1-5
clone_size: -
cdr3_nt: TGTGCCACCAGCAGAGCAGCCCGGGCTCAGCCCCAGCATTTT
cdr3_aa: CATSRAARAQPQHF

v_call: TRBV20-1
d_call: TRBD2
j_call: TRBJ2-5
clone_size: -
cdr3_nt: TGCAGTGCTAGTACGATCGGACTAGCGGGAGCGGAAGAGACCCAGTACTTC
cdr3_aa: CSASTIGLAGAEETQYF

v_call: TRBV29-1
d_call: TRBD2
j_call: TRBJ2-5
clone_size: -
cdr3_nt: TGCAGCGTTGAAGTAGCGGGAGGAGGAGAGACCCAGTACTTC
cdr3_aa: CSVEVAGGGETQYF

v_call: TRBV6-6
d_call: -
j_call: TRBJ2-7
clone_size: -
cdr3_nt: TGTGCCAGCAGTATCCGACTAGGGACCTTAGGCGAGCAGTACTTC
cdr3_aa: CASSIRLGTLGEQYF

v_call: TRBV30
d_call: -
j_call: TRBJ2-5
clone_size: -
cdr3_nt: TGTGCCTGGAGTGTATGGGCAGGGCGAAGCCAAGAGACCCAGTACTTC
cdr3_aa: CAWSVWAGRSQETQYF

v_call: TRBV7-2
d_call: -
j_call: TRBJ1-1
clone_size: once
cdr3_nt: TGTGCCAGCACTCCCAGCGGTGGGGGTACTGAAGCTTTCTTT
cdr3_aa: CASTPSGGGTEAFF

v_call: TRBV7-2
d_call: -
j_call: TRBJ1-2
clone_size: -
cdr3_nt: TGTGCCAGCAGCTTAGGCCCAGACAGAGACTATGGCTACACCTTC
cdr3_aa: CASSLGPDRDYGYTF

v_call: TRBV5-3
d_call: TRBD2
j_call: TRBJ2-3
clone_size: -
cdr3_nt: TGTGCCAGAAGCACTCAAAGGACTAGCGGGAGGTTAAATACGCAGTATTTT
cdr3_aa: CARSTQRTSGRLNTQYF

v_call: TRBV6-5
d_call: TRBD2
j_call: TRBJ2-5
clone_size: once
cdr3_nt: TGTGCCAGCAGTTATTCGGGGGGGACCCAGTACTTC
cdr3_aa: CASSYSGGTQYF

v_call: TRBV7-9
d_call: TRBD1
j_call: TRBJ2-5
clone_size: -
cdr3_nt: TGTGCCAGCAGCCCAAGACAGGGAACACAAGAGACCCAGTACTTC
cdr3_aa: CASSPRQGTQETQYF

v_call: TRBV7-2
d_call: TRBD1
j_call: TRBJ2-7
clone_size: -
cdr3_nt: TGTGCCAGCAGCTTACCCGGGACAGGGAGCACCTACGAGCAGTACTTC
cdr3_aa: CASSLPGTGSTYEQYF

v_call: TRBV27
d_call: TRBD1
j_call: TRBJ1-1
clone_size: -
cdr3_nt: TGTGCCAGCAGTTTGGGGACAGTCAACACTGAAGCTTTCTTT
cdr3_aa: CASSLGTVNTEAFF

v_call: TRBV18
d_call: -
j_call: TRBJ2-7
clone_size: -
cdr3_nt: TGTGCCAGCTCACCACAAAGGAACTTTTACGAGCAGTACTTC
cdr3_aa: CASSPQRNFYEQYF

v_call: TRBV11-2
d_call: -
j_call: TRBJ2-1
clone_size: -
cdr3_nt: TGTGCCAGCAGCTTACGAGGCCCCCGGGAAGAGCAGTTCTTC
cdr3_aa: CASSLRGPREEQFF